What follows are 6 T cell receptor beta chains derived from one specimen sequenced in a study of STAT5B mutations in CD4+ large granular lymphocyte leukemia. Here immunoSEQ multiplex PCR was the method, and the copy in TCRdb shows in-frame clones only, minus some. The table includes under 40,000 clones, about four fifths detected once. Source material: CD4+ T cells from blood buffy coats. The receptors derive from a human donor in good health.

This clone has only a few counts. V usage is TRBV2 and J usage is TRBJ2-7, with TRBD1 matching 9 bases. CDR3 length: 13 amino acids. The J segment lost 5 bases and the V segment lost 7 bases, leaving 6 bases of the junction unmatched. CDR1 and CDR2 (germline): SNHLY, FYNNEI. The DNA of the CDR3 is TGTGCCAGCACCCCCGACAGGGGGGACGAGCAGTACTTC. Protein product: CASTPDRGDEQYF.

This clone was picked up one time. The chain has TRBV29-1 and TRBJ2-7; maybe TRBD2 (5 bases). CDR1 SQVTM and CDR2 ANQGSEA come from the germline V gene. V was pared by 3 bases and J by 7 bases, with 16 bases between. The CDR3 is 13 amino acids. CDR3 amino acids: CSVESLLAREQYF. CDR3 in DNA: TGCAGCGTTGAGTCCCTGCTAGCACGGGAGCAGTACTTC.

V is TRBV7-3 and J is TRBJ2-3; D unresolved. From germline, CDR1 is SGHTA and CDR2 FQGTGA. V was trimmed by 2 bases and J by 6 bases, leaving 6 bases between them. The CDR3 runs to 12 residues. The CDR3 loop reads CASSLSGDTQYF. CDR3 in DNA: TGTGCCAGCAGCTTATCTGGGGATACGCAGTATTTT.

The chain is built from TRBV5-1 and TRBJ2-6; D is unresolved. Between the trimmed V and J ends, which lost 6 bases and 2 bases, there was a span of 24 bases. The CDR3 length is 19 residues. Germline values: CDR1 SGHRS, CDR2 YFSETQ. CDR3 coding DNA: TGCGCCAGCACCACGGGCCAAAAAACTACCGGTCCTGGGGCCAACGTCCTGACTTTC. Its translation: CASTTGQKTTGPGANVLTF.

The table lists this clone with a few counts. V and J are TRBV19 and TRBJ1-2; a weak D match, TRBD1 (6 bases). Looked up from germline, CDR1 is LNHDA and CDR2 is SQIVND (reference sequence). This CDR3 has 15 amino acids. The V end was cut by 7 bases, the J end by 9 bases, with 24 bases between. The DNA for the CDR3 is TGTGCCAGTACCATGGAGGAGGGGGTACGGAGAAGCTACACCTTC. Its translation: CASTMEEGVRRSYTF.

The chain uses TRBV6-1 and TRBJ1-5, with 7 bases matching TRBD1. The CDR3 sequence is 15 residues long. The germline gives CDR1 MNHNS, CDR2 SASEGT. Losses at the gene ends were 6 bases for V and 6 bases for J; bases not matched to a gene: 11. The CDR3 nucleotides are TGTGCCAGCAGGATGGGACAGCTAGCAAGTCAGCCCCAGCATTTT. As protein: CASRMGQLASQPQHF.